Below are 25 T cell receptor beta chains sequenced from a single sample in a study of T cell responses to AZD1222 COVID-19 vaccine. Some clones are missing from TCRdb's copy, which holds only in-frame ones; the method was immunoSEQ multiplex PCR. This table holds around 140,000 clones, around 90% found once. The source was peripheral blood, collected on day 0 of AZD1222 vaccination. All receptors come from an adult in good health.

Many counts were recorded for this clone. The chain has TRBV6-1 and TRBJ2-4, with TRBD2 identical over 7 bases. The CDR3 contains 13 residues. The V gene's germline CDR1 is MNHNS and CDR2 SASEGT. After removal of 2 bases from V and 5 bases from J, the junction contained 0 bases not matched to a gene. The CDR3 nucleotides read TGTGCCAGCAGTGAACTAGCGGAAAACATTCAGTACTTC. Residues: CASSELAENIQYF.

The chain carries TRBV13 and TRBJ2-3; 10 bases fit TRBD2. V shed 4 bases, J shed 2 bases, and the junction held 9 bases outside the gene matches. Germline V gene lookup returns CDR1 PRHDT and CDR2 FYEKMQ (reference sequence). This CDR3 is 17 amino acids long. The DNA for the CDR3 is TGTGCCAGCAGCTCACCTAGGACTAGCGGAGTCACAGATACGCAGTATTTT. Its translation is CASSSPRTSGVTDTQYF.

CDR3 in amino acids: CASSLRRDRRNGYTF. DNA of the CDR3: TGTGCCAGCAGCTTGCGGAGGGACCGGCGGAATGGCTACACCTTC. This chain connects TRBV5-4 to TRBJ1-2; TRBD1 might be the D (5 bases). The CDR3 is 15 amino acids. From germline, CDR1 is SGHNT and CDR2 YYREEE (reference sequence). The V end lost 1 base, the J end lost 6 bases, and 16 bases lay between the germline ends.

The chain couples TRBV12-5 to TRBJ1-5, with D perhaps TRBD1 (5 bases). The V end was cut by 0 bases, the J end by 0 bases, with 15 bases between. CDR3 length: 18 amino acids. Germline V CDR1 and CDR2: LGHNT, FRNRAP. The CDR3 protein is CASGLVLRGLYSNQPQHF. CDR3 nucleotide sequence: TGTGCTAGTGGTTTGGTACTTAGGGGACTTTATAGCAATCAGCCCCAGCATTTT. Full variable domain (outside the CDR3, taken from reference TRBV12-5 and TRBJ1-5): DARVTQTPRHKVTEMGQEVTMRCQPILGHNTVFWYRQTMMQGLELLAYFRNRAPLDDSGMPKDRFSAEMPDATLATLKIQPSEPRDSAVYFCASGLVLRGLYSNQPQHFGDGTRLSIL.

V is TRBV11-1 and J is TRBJ1-6; D is unclear. Deletions cut 5 bases from V and 7 bases from J, with 15 bases between. CDR3 length equals 15 residues. CDR1 and CDR2 from the germline V gene are SGHAT and FQDESV (reference sequence). The CDR3 DNA sequence: TGTGCCAGCAGCCATGGAGACTTGGGGAATTCACCCCTCCACTTT. It encodes CASSHGDLGNSPLHF. Drawing the rest from reference TRBV11-1 and TRBJ1-6, the complete variable domain is EAEVAQSPRYKITEKSQAVAFWCDPISGHATLYWYRQILGQGPELLVQFQDESVVDDSQLPKDRFSAERLKGVDSTLKIQPAELGDSAMYLCASSHGDLGNSPLHFGNGTRLTVT.

The genes are TRBV24-1 and TRBJ2-1; possibly TRBD1 or TRBD2 for D (5 bases each). Germline lookup yields CDR1 KGHDR and CDR2 SFDVKD. The CDR3 consists of 16 residues. V was clipped by 9 bases and J by 4 bases, with 21 bases between them. The CDR3 DNA sequence: TGTGCCACCCAAACCTCAATCGGGACGGGGTACAATGAGCAGTTCTTC. Protein sequence: CATQTSIGTGYNEQFF.

The rearrangement joins TRBV6-6 to TRBJ2-5, with 10 bases aligning to TRBD2. Looked up from germline, CDR1 is MNHNY and CDR2 is SVGAGI (reference sequence). Germline trimming cut 7 bases from V and 0 bases from J; bases unmatched to any gene: 5. CDR3 size: 15 residues. The CDR3 nucleotides are TGTGCCAGCAAACCACTAGCGGGGTACCAAGAGACCCAGTACTTC. Translated, it gives CASKPLAGYQETQYF.

The CDR3 sequence: CASSLSREEQPQHF. In DNA form, the CDR3 reads TGTGCCAGCAGTTTGAGCAGGGAAGAACAGCCCCAGCATTTT. This chain joins TRBV28 and TRBJ1-5; TRBD1 is a possible D gene (5 bases). Germline loops: CDR1 MDHEN, CDR2 SYDVKM. V lost 3 bases to trimming and J lost 7 bases, with 13 bases between them. The CDR3 extends over 14 amino acids.

The chain couples TRBV7-3 to TRBJ2-1, with D unclear. V dropped 6 bases and J dropped 0 bases, with 12 bases sitting between them. The germline V gene encodes CDR1 SGHTA and CDR2 FQGTGA. The CDR3 is 15 amino acids. The CDR3, as DNA: TGTGCCAGCAGGGCGGACGCCAGCTCCTACAATGAGCAGTTCTTC. Protein sequence: CASRADASSYNEQFF.

This chain connects TRBV5-4 to TRBJ2-3; 7 bases are a match to TRBD2. The germline gives CDR1 SGHNT, CDR2 YYREEE (reference sequence). This CDR3 is built from 18 residues. Unmatched junction bases numbered 14, after V lost 1 base and J lost 3 bases. The CDR3 DNA follows: TGTGCCAGCAGCTTGAATTCAGGGAGGGAGGGCCCAACAGATACGCAGTATTTT. Its translation: CASSLNSGREGPTDTQYF. The variable domain in full, with the rest retrieved from reference TRBV5-4 and TRBJ2-3, is ETGVTQSPTHLIKTRGQQVTLRCSSQSGHNTVSWYQQALGQGPQFIFQYYREEENGRGNFPPRFSGLQFPNYSSELNVNALELDDSALYLCASSLNSGREGPTDTQYFGPGTRLTVL.

The chain couples TRBV10-1 to TRBJ2-1; D call uncertain. Trimming shortened V by 4 bases and J by 6 bases, and 10 bases separated the two germline ends. Germline V lookup: CDR1 WNHNN, CDR2 SYGVQD (reference sequence). The length of the CDR3 is 13 residues. For the CDR3, the DNA is TGCGCCAGCAGTGGGCAGGTGGGCAATGAGCAGTTCTTC. Its protein is CASSGQVGNEQFF.

V usage is TRBV28 and J usage is TRBJ1-5; D remains unclear. Between the trimmed V and J ends, which lost 7 bases and 3 bases, there was a span of 10 bases. The CDR3 spans 13 residues. Germline V gene lookup returns CDR1 MDHEN and CDR2 SYDVKM. CDR3 residues: CASTDGYNQPQHF. The CDR3, as DNA: TGTGCCAGCACGGACGGTTACAATCAGCCCCAGCATTTT.

This chain links TRBV5-6 with TRBJ1-3; D might be TRBD1 (5 bases). The CDR3 sequence is 16 residues long. Germline CDR1 reads SGHDT; CDR2 reads YYEEEE. The V and J ends lost 4 bases and 0 bases respectively, with 14 bases between them. The CDR3 nucleotides read TGTGCCAGCAGCAGGACACCGGGGACCTCTGGAAACACCATATATTTT. The encoded protein is CASSRTPGTSGNTIYF.

The chain combines TRBV3-1 (or the pseudogene TRBV3-2) with TRBJ2-4; 9 positions match TRBD1. The CDR3 spans 19 residues. V gave up 1 base and J gave up 6 bases; unmatched junction bases: 16. From germline, CDR1 is LGHDT and CDR2 YNNKEL (reference sequence). In DNA, the CDR3 is TGTGCCAGCAGCCAAGGGAAGACTGGAACAGGGGGCTTAGGAAACATTCAGTACTTC. Translating gives CASSQGKTGTGGLGNIQYF.

This clone came up once. This chain connects TRBV7-9 to TRBJ2-1, with a tentative D call TRBD2 (5 bases). Trimming took 6 bases from V and 5 from J, leaving 14 bases between them. This CDR3 is built from 14 residues. Germline CDR1 and CDR2: SEHNR and FQNEAQ (reference sequence). The CDR3 DNA sequence: TGTGCCAGCAGTCCCTATTGGCGGGACAATGAGCAGTTCTTC. Protein: CASSPYWRDNEQFF.

The chain joins TRBV18 to TRBJ2-2; TRBD1 matches at 7 bases. The length of the CDR3 is 14 residues. The J segment lost 0 bases and the V segment lost 6 bases, leaving 1 base of the junction unmatched. The V gene's germline CDR1 is KGHSH and CDR2 LQKENI. DNA of the CDR3: TGTGCCAGCTCGGGGACAGCGAACACCGGGGAGCTGTTTTTT. This translates into CASSGTANTGELFF.

The chain couples TRBV7-2 to TRBJ2-5, with D perhaps matching TRBD1 (6 bases). V was cut by 1 base and J by 2 bases, with 8 bases left in between. The V gene's germline CDR1 is SGHTA and CDR2 FQGNSA. The CDR3 runs 14 residues. The CDR3 loop reads CASSLVTGQETQYF. The DNA of the CDR3 is TGTGCCAGCAGCTTAGTAACAGGGCAAGAGACCCAGTACTTC.

The V gene is TRBV7-9, the J gene TRBJ2-1, with 7 bases aligning to TRBD2. The CDR3 has 13 residues. CDR1 SEHNR and CDR2 FQNEAQ come from the germline V gene (reference sequence). J was trimmed by 8 bases and V by 2 bases; bases with no gene match: 3. This CDR3 is CASSLTSAHEQFF. CDR3 nucleotide sequence: TGTGCCAGCAGCTTAACTAGCGCCCATGAGCAGTTCTTC. Together with reference TRBV7-9 and TRBJ2-1, the CDR3 gives the full variable domain: DTGVSQNPRHKITKRGQNVTFRCDPISEHNRLYWYRQTLGQGPEFLTYFQNEAQLEKSRLLSDRFSAERPKGSFSTLEIQRTEQGDSAMYLCASSLTSAHEQFFGPGTRLTVL.

This chain connects TRBV27 to TRBJ1-1, with TRBD1 matching 9 bases. Germline loops: CDR1 MNHEY, CDR2 SMNVEV (reference sequence). This CDR3 spans 15 amino acids. J gave up 1 base and V 2 bases, and 2 bases lay outside the gene matches. The CDR3 loop is CASSLNRGQNTEAFF. Written as DNA, the CDR3 is TGTGCCAGCAGTTTAAACAGGGGGCAGAACACTGAAGCTTTCTTT.

V gene TRBV7-2 combines with J gene TRBJ1-6; D remains unclear. The CDR3 is made up of 14 amino acids. Germline CDR1 and CDR2: SGHTA and FQGNSA. V dropped 2 bases and J dropped 10 bases, with 12 bases sitting between them. DNA of the CDR3: TGTGCCAGCAGCTTAATGGGATTTACCTCACCCCTCCACTTT. Protein: CASSLMGFTSPLHF. The full variable domain, rest sourced from reference TRBV7-2 and TRBJ1-6, is GAGVSQSPSNKVTEKGKDVELRCDPISGHTALYWYRQSLGQGLEFLIYFQGNSAPDKSGLPSDRFSAERTGGSVSTLTIQRTQQEDSAVYLCASSLMGFTSPLHFGNGTRLTVT.

The rearrangement joins TRBV4-1 to TRBJ1-4; D is uncertain. CDR1 is MGHRA, CDR2 YSYEKL, per germline. The CDR3 extends over 14 amino acids. Trimming stripped 1 base from V and 8 bases from J, with 11 bases between. In nucleotides, the CDR3 is TGCGCCAGCAGCCAAGCTCCGGGTAACGAAAAACTGTTTTTT. Translated, it gives CASSQAPGNEKLFF.

This sequence joins TRBV28 and TRBJ2-7; D is perhaps TRBD2 (7 bases). The CDR3 is 18 amino acids. CDR1 and CDR2 from the germline V gene are MDHEN and SYDVKM. The V end was cut by 5 bases, the J end by 2 bases, with 25 bases between. The chain's CDR3 is CASSPLRGGASGAYEQYF. The CDR3, as DNA: TGTGCCAGCAGTCCCTTAAGAGGGGGGGCGAGCGGGGCCTACGAGCAGTACTTC.

The chain carries TRBV27 and TRBJ1-1; TRBD1 matches at 7 bases. Germline V gives CDR1 MNHEY, CDR2 SMNVEV (reference sequence). The CDR3 sequence is 15 residues long. The trim removed 6 bases at V and 6 bases at J, leaving 13 bases unmatched. The CDR3 region has the DNA TGTGCCAGCAGGCGTACCTACCAGGGGGAGGCTGAAGCTTTCTTT. This sequence encodes CASRRTYQGEAEAFF.

This chain uses TRBV28 with TRBJ1-1; 7 nucleotides agree with TRBD1. Germline assignment: CDR1 MDHEN and CDR2 SYDVKM. The J segment lost 5 bases and the V segment lost 11 bases, leaving 8 bases of the junction unmatched. CDR3 length equals 12 residues. CDR3 sequence: CAATQGGTEAFF. CDR3 coding DNA: TGTGCCGCTACTCAGGGGGGGACTGAAGCTTTCTTT.

This chain joins TRBV5-1 and TRBJ2-5; a weak D match, TRBD1 (5 bases). Germline assignment: CDR1 SGHRS and CDR2 YFSETQ. The CDR3 totals 14 residues. With 2 bases removed from V and 2 bases from J, the gap between germline ends came to 10 bases. CDR3 loop: CASSFRQQQETQYF. DNA of the CDR3: TGCGCCAGCAGCTTCAGACAGCAACAAGAGACCCAGTACTTC.